The T cell receptor beta chain under discussion was sequenced for a study of T-cell reconstitution after alpha-beta-depleted transplantation in children (TCRdb year 2016). As for the study more broadly: The study quantitatively tracked T-cell immune reconstitution after TCRalphabeta/CD19-depleted allogeneic hematopoietic cell transplantation in children using TCR repertoire profiling.

About this clonotype itself: It lacks a known antigen. Nothing much larger sits one base from this clone, and base qualities are not available.

Via the germline V gene, CDR1 is KGHSH and CDR2 LQKENI. The CDR3 covers 20 residues, taking in both the cysteine and the phenylalanine. Only CDR3 DNA remains: 60 bases, in frame from the first base. Trimming takes 2 bases off V and 6 bases off J; junction bases not matched to a gene: 20. Receptor libraries were prepared by PCR. The data were produced on an Illumina HiSeq 2500. TCR libraries were prepared with molecular barcoding, using unique molecular identifiers to normalize TCRbeta repertoire quantification. TCRdb passed the public sequencing reads through fastp at Q25 and MiXCR, retaining productive beta sequences. Rows with a matching CDR3 protein are joined into one entry that keeps the most common DNA and genes. Recorded for this sample are roughly 300,000 distinct CDR3 sequences; more than 9% of them occurred a single time. The ten largest clones capture roughly a tenth of the sample.

The receptor's source is a human donor who donated a stem cell graft to a child with SCID. The chain couples TRBV18 to TRBJ2-3; 10 of the junction bases match TRBD2. The sequencing here drew on PBMCs from the stem cell graft donor, taken from the stem cell graft. At the DNA level, the sequence is TGTGCCAGCTCACCAGACGGGACATATCAAGCGGGGGGGCGCCCCGATACGCAGTATTTT. This sequence encodes CASSPDGTYQAGGRPDTQYF.